The sequence of this T cell receptor beta chain was determined in a study of blood T cell repertoires in COVID-19. There are a few counts of this clone. Assay used: immunoSEQ multiplex PCR; TCRdb lists only in-frame clones, some missing. The data contain 150,000 to 170,000 clones, about four fifths of them singletons. The V end was cut by 4 bases, the J end by 11 bases, with 18 bases between. Looked up from germline, CDR1 is MNHEY and CDR2 is SMNVEV (reference sequence). This CDR3 has 14 residues. The specimen sequenced was peripheral blood. This chain links TRBV27 with TRBJ1-5; the D gene is possibly TRBD1 (5 bases). This receptor was obtained from a woman aged 55-69 years with acute or convalescent COVID-19. For the CDR3, the DNA is TGTGCCAGCAGTTCCCAATTCGACAGTAGTTCCCAGCATTTT. Encoded protein: CASSSQFDSSSQHF.